This T cell receptor beta chain was observed in a study of identical twins. Study-level findings and limits: Where beta out-of-frame sequences were concerned, excess twin sharing was weaker.

Healthy Caucasian individuals made up all the donors. TCRdb itself ran the 5' RACE reads through MiXCR, one entry per CDR3 protein. The data show 600,000 to 700,000 distinct CDR3 sequences, around 20% seen once. As concerns this clonotype: Its antigen is unknown.

The CDR3 is 12 amino acids. V trimming: 6 bases; J trimming: 6 bases; junction bases outside the gene matches: 4. Germline V CDR1 and CDR2: MNHEY, SVGAGI. The data also belong to a second study, concerning T cells expressing NK-cell markers. That work states: Just one sequenced donor of eight was HCMV-seronegative, while seven were seropositive. Roughly 6 of the donors carried dominant NKG2C+ clonotypes that took up roughly 1.0-8% of their CD8+ T cells.

The genes are TRBV6-5 and TRBJ1-1, with 7 nucleotides matching TRBD1. The receptor was isolated from a woman younger than 30 in good health. Sequences were obtained from PBMCs. CDR3 nucleotides: TGTGCCAGCAGCAAGGGGGCGGCTGAAGCTTTCTTT. As protein: CASSKGAAEAFF.